The rows below give T cell receptor beta chains drawn from one sample of a study of blood T cell repertoires in COVID-19. Here immunoSEQ multiplex PCR was the method, and the copy in TCRdb shows in-frame clones only, minus some. The sample consists of 150,000 to 200,000 clones, 80% to 90% of them appearing once. The source material was peripheral blood. The receptor set was obtained from a man aged 50-59 years with active or convalescent COVID-19. The CDR3 runs from the conserved cysteine through the conserved F or W. A D gene is named only where the DNA matches it firmly. Size values are once, few and many counts, or a class for expanded clones, and some rows have none.

NA | TRBJ1-2 | NA | TRBV12-3/TRBV12-4 | TGTGCCAGCAGGTTAGACAGTCCCAGGGGCTACACCTTC | CASRLDSPRGYTF
NA | TRBJ1-1 | NA | TRBV28 | TGTGCCAGCAGCCCATCAGGGATGAGCACTGAAGCTTTCTTT | CASSPSGMSTEAFF
TRBD2 | TRBJ2-1 | once | TRBV18 | TGTGCCAGCTCACCTTTAAGCGGGACGGCCCCCAATGAGCAGTTCTTC | CASSPLSGTAPNEQFF
TRBD2 | TRBJ2-7 | NA | TRBV3-1/TRBV3-2 | TGTGCCAGCAGCCAGGAACTAGCGGGAGAGTACGAGCAGTACTTC | CASSQELAGEYEQYF
TRBD1 | TRBJ2-1 | NA | TRBV19 | TGTGCCAGTAGTTCCTGGACAGGCCCCCCGTTACGTGAGCAGTTCTTC | CASSSWTGPPLREQFF
TRBD1 | TRBJ2-7 | NA | TRBV6-5 | TGTGCCAGCAGTTTATCAGGGGGCGGCCCCTACGAGCAGTACTTC | CASSLSGGGPYEQYF
NA | TRBJ1-2 | NA | TRBV7-9 | TGTGCCAGCAGCTACGTCGGGGGAAGCTATGGCTACACCTTC | CASSYVGGSYGYTF
TRBD2 | TRBJ2-3 | NA | TRBV12-5 | TGTGCTAGTGGAACGGGACTAGCGGGAGCCGGAACAGATACGCAGTATTTT | CASGTGLAGAGTDTQYF
TRBD2 | TRBJ2-6 | NA | TRBV6-2/TRBV6-3 | TGTGCCAGCAGTTACTCGACTAGCGGGGACCGTTTCTCTGGGGCCAACGTCCTGACTTTC | CASSYSTSGDRFSGANVLTF
TRBD2 | TRBJ2-1 | NA | TRBV11-1 | TGTGCCAGCAGCTTGGGTGCGGGAGGCTACAATGAGCAGTTCTTC | CASSLGAGGYNEQFF
NA | TRBJ2-2 | NA | TRBV4-1 | TGCGCCAGCAGCCAGGAGGTATCGAACACCGGGGAGCTGTTTTTT | CASSQEVSNTGELFF
TRBD2 | TRBJ2-3 | NA | TRBV30 | TGTGCCTGGAGGGGCACTAGCGGGGGCACAGATACGCAGTATTTT | CAWRGTSGGTDTQYF
TRBD1 | TRBJ2-7 | NA | TRBV3-1/TRBV3-2 | TGTGCCAGCAGCCAAGCGGGACAGGGGAGCGAGCAGTACTTC | CASSQAGQGSEQYF
TRBD2 | TRBJ2-7 | NA | TRBV28 | TGTGCCAGCAGACCTAGCGGGAGTCCACACGAGCAGTACTTC | CASRPSGSPHEQYF
TRBD1 | TRBJ1-2 | NA | TRBV6-5 | TGTGCCAGCAGTTACTCATCAGGGGGCCATGGCTACACCTTC | CASSYSSGGHGYTF
NA | TRBJ2-1 | few | TRBV19 | TGTGCCAGTACCAATATATTGGGGGGAGACAATGAGCAGTTCTTC | CASTNILGGDNEQFF
NA | TRBJ1-1 | NA | TRBV2 | TGTGCCAGCAGGCAGGGTAAAGGTCTGAACACTGAAGCTTTCTTT | CASRQGKGLNTEAFF
TRBD2 | TRBJ2-1 | NA | TRBV3-1/TRBV3-2 | TGTGCCAGCAGCCAAGACCCGACTAGCGTTGAGCAGTTCTTC | CASSQDPTSVEQFF
TRBD1 | TRBJ2-5 | NA | TRBV29-1 | TGCAGCGTCCGCGGGACAGGGGTGGAGACCCAGTACTTC | CSVRGTGVETQYF
TRBD1 | TRBJ1-3 | NA | TRBV5-1 | TGCGCCAGCAGCTCCGGGGACAGGGGGTTTAGCTCTGGAAACACCATATATTTT | CASSSGDRGFSSGNTIYF
TRBD1 | TRBJ1-1 | NA | TRBV12-5 | TGTGCTAGTGGTTTCTTCCCGGGACAGGGAAACACTGAAGCTTTCTTT | CASGFFPGQGNTEAFF
TRBD2 | TRBJ2-3 | few | TRBV4-1 | TGCGCCAGCAGCCAAGATCCAGCGGGGGGATCAGATACGCAGTATTTT | CASSQDPAGGSDTQYF
TRBD1 | TRBJ1-6 | once | TRBV6-5 | TGTGCCACCAACCCGACAGGGTCGGCATCCACACCCCTCCACTTT | CATNPTGSASTPLHF
TRBD1 | TRBJ1-6 | once | TRBV6-5 | TGTGCCAGCAGTTTAACCAGGACAGGGATAAATTCACCCCTCCACTTT | CASSLTRTGINSPLHF
TRBD2 | TRBJ2-1 | NA | TRBV7-2 | TGTGCCAGCATCTTCGTTGCGGGGGGGCACAATGAGCAGTTCTTC | CASIFVAGGHNEQFF
NA | TRBJ2-1 | NA | TRBV6-4 | TGTGCCAATCACAGGGTCCACAATGAGCAGTTCTTC | CANHRVHNEQFF
TRBD1 | TRBJ1-1 | NA | TRBV6-6 | TGTGCCAGCAGTACACAGGGGACAGCTAACACTGAAGCTTTCTTT | CASSTQGTANTEAFF
TRBD1 | TRBJ2-7 | NA | TRBV11-2 | TGTGCCAGCAGCTTAGAGGGGGGGACAGGGGCCTACGAGCAGTACTTC | CASSLEGGTGAYEQYF